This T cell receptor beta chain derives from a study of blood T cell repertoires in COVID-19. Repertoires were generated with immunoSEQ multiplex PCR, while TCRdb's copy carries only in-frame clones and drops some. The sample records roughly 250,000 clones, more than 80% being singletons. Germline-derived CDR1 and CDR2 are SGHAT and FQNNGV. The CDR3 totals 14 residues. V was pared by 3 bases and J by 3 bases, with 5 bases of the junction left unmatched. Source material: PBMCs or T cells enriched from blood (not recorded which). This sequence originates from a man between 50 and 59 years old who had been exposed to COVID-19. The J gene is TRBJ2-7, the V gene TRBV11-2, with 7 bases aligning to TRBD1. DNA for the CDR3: TGTGCCAGCAGCTTCGACAGGGCGCACTACGAGCAGTACTTC. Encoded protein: CASSFDRAHYEQYF.